This T cell receptor (delta chain) was sequenced in a study of γδ T cells in repeated Plasmodium falciparum infection. Study details: Malian children with intense seasonal malaria exposure were compared with matched Australian children.

Flow sorting of PBMC yielded separate Vgamma9/Vdelta2+ and Vdelta2-negative gammadelta T cell populations for bulk repertoire analysis. TCRdb reran clone calling via CATT on the multiplex PCR reads. The data contain roughly 86,000 delta-chain clones, 1.4% of them singletons. A note on this clone: The antigen is unknown. Its ends do not fully match the called genes, so a read error is possible. This same CDR3 is encoded by further DNA sequences in the sample.

Germline loops: CDR1 TSWWSYY, CDR2 QGS. The CDR3 sequence is 21 residues long. Whole-study results and caveats: Repeated controlled infections reportedly drove waves of new clonotype selection in Vdelta2-negative, mostly Vdelta1+, gammadelta repertoires. Over time and infection, Vgamma9/Vdelta2+ repertoires remained highly stable and polyclonal.

The specimen was gamma-delta T cells from blood. The J gene is TRDJ1, the V gene TRDV1, with 13 bases aligning to TRDD3. TCRdb does not report a J gene; here it was assigned by matching the DNA to germline references. This receptor was taken from a pool of human donors (malaria-infected and uninfected, not separated). The CDR3, as DNA: TGTGCACTTGGGGCTTTCCGCCGAGGCTTACTGGGGGATACGCACACCGATAAACTCATCTTT. It translates to CALGAFRRGLLGDTHTDKLIF.